These 6 T cell receptor beta chains originate from one sample sequenced in a study of cytomegalovirus exposure and HLA in healthy donors. The assay was immunoSEQ multiplex PCR, and TCRdb's table has in-frame clones only and misses some. The table shows fewer than 350,000 clones, with 70% to 90% occurring only once. Sequenced input: PBMCs. These receptors were obtained from a young woman in good health and CMV-seronegative.

This rearrangement joins TRBV9 to TRBJ2-3; 8 bases are a match to TRBD2. The CDR3 is made up of 19 amino acids. From germline, CDR1 is SGDLS and CDR2 YYNGEE. The V and J ends lost 2 bases and 0 bases, in that order; junction bases with no gene match: 14. The CDR3 bases are TGTGCCAGCAGCGTCCAGGACCCGACTAGCGCTCCTAGCACAGATACGCAGTATTTT. Protein: CASSVQDPTSAPSTDTQYF.

The chain couples TRBV5-1 to TRBJ1-2; 8 bases are shared with TRBD1. Germline CDR1 and CDR2: SGHRS and YFSETQ. V was clipped by 3 bases and J by 7 bases; unmatched bases: 8. The CDR3 consists of 14 residues. The DNA of the CDR3 is TGCGCCAGCAGCTGGATGGACAGGGAGGGTGGCTACACCTTC. Protein product: CASSWMDREGGYTF.

The chain has TRBV2 and TRBJ2-1; D is perhaps TRBD1 (6 bases). CDR3 length: 13 amino acids. Germline V lookup: CDR1 SNHLY, CDR2 FYNNEI. With 6 bases removed from V and 12 bases from J, the gap between germline ends came to 18 bases. The chain's CDR3 is CASRYRKGTLQFF. The CDR3 region has the DNA TGTGCCAGCAGATATAGAAAGGGGACACTGCAGTTCTTC.

This chain connects TRBV11-2 to TRBJ1-1; 9 bases fit TRBD1. J gave up 0 bases and V 4 bases, and 3 bases lay outside the gene matches. The V gene's germline CDR1 is SGHAT and CDR2 FQNNGV. CDR3 size: 15 residues. CDR3 bases: TGTGCCAGCAGCTCAACAGGGGGCATGAACACTGAAGCTTTCTTT. This gives the protein CASSSTGGMNTEAFF.

This clone was counted between two and nine times. DNA of the CDR3: TGTGCCAGCAGTGTCCCCTACTCTGGAAACACCATATATTTT. It codes for CASSVPYSGNTIYF. V is TRBV28 and J is TRBJ1-3; no definite D call. This CDR3 comprises 14 residues. The ends were cut back, 5 bases at V and 0 bases at J, with 8 bases in the middle. The germline V gene has CDR1 MDHEN and CDR2 SYDVKM.

The chain carries TRBV28 and TRBJ2-1, with D possibly TRBD2 on 7 matching bases. The V and J ends lost 7 bases and 5 bases respectively, with 21 bases between them. The length of the CDR3 is 16 residues. The germline gives CDR1 MDHEN, CDR2 SYDVKM. CDR3 region: CASTHGGGSVNNEQFF. The CDR3 DNA follows: TGTGCCAGCACCCACGGGGGCGGGAGTGTCAACAATGAGCAGTTCTTC.